What follows is one T cell receptor beta chain and its context. RNA, once extracted, was reverse transcribed into cDNA for use as the sequencing template. Profiled with immunoSEQ multiplex PCR; TCRdb holds only in-frame clones, not every one. Among 110,000 to 150,000 clones, 40% to 55% were seen once, and the ten largest hold approximately 1%. This record comes from a study of CD8+ T cells in alopecia areata. CDR3 size: 12 residues. Trimming stripped 5 bases from V and 3 bases from J, with 6 bases between. Germline loops: CDR1 SGHTA, CDR2 FQGNSA. The input for sequencing was CD4+ T cells sorted from blood, taken at week 0. The TCR was taken from a human donor with alopecia areata. The chain is built from TRBV7-2 and TRBJ2-3; D is unclear. The CDR3 sequence: CASSTVTDTQYF. As DNA, the CDR3 is TGTGCCAGCAGCACCGTTACAGATACGCAGTATTTT.